In its sample, the clone carrying this T cell receptor (beta chain) ranks as medium-sized (0.01 to 0.1%). This entry is derived from a study of blood T cell repertoires in COVID-19. Here immunoSEQ multiplex PCR was the method, and the copy in TCRdb shows in-frame clones only, minus some. Here the sample spans roughly 300,000 clones, roughly 91% being singletons. The CDR3 has 14 residues. CDR1 and CDR2 (germline): LNHDA, SQIVND (reference sequence). The V gene lost 7 bases and the J gene lost 3 bases, with 15 bases spanning the gap. This sequence originates from a woman aged 35 to 49 with acute COVID-19. This sequence joins TRBV19 and TRBJ1-1; D gene unclear. Source material: PBMCs or T cells enriched from blood (not recorded which). This CDR3 is CASTPDTPDTEAFF. CDR3 nucleotides: TGTGCCAGTACCCCCGACACCCCCGACACTGAAGCTTTCTTT.